This T cell receptor (beta chain) was obtained from a study of regulatory T cells in long-lasting Graves disease. This clonotype was detected a few times. Its antigen remains unknown. The CDR3 has 15 residues. With 7 bases clipped from V and 0 bases from J, the junction kept 6 bases outside the gene matches. The germline gives CDR1 SEHNR, CDR2 FQNEAQ (reference sequence). General study results and limits: Persistent Graves' patients possessed reduced TCR diversity relative to recently diagnosed ones. TRBV28, TRBJ1-2 and TRBJ2-5 were segments that persistent disease favored. In persistent patients, shared public clonotypes (roughly 2,700) outnumbered those in new patients (about 890).

Sample time point: persistent/refractory GD, antithyroid drugs over 5 years with positive TRAb. Preparation of the TCR library used RNA extracted from PBMCs. One endocrinology department in Xi'an, China, was where patients came from. To make TCR beta libraries, researchers used iRepertoire HTBI primers and Arm-PCR of CDR3 regions. TCRdb fed the multiplex PCR reads into MiXCR, producing one record per CDR3 protein. The sample yields some 440,000 distinct CDR3 sequences, about a fifth seen once. The sequenced sample was peripheral blood mononuclear cells (PBMCs), obtained when the disease was refractory, from a patient treated with antithyroid drugs. V and J are TRBV7-9 and TRBJ2-1; 7 bases match TRBD1. This receptor was taken from a female donor with Graves disease. In DNA form, the CDR3 reads TGTGCCAGCACCTACAGGGACAGCTCCTACAATGAGCAGTTCTTC. Translated, it gives CASTYRDSSYNEQFF.